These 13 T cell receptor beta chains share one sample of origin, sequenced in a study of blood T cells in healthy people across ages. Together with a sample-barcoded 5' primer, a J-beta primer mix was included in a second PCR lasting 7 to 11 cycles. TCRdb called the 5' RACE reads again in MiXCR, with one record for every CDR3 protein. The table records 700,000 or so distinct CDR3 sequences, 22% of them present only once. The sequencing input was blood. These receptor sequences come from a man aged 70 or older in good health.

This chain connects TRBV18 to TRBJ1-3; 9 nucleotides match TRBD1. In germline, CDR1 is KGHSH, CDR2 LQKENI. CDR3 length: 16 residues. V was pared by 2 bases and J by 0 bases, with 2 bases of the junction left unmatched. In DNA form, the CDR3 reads TGTGCCAGCTCACCAACAGGGGGCCTCTCTGGAAACACCATATATTTT. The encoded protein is CASSPTGGLSGNTIYF.

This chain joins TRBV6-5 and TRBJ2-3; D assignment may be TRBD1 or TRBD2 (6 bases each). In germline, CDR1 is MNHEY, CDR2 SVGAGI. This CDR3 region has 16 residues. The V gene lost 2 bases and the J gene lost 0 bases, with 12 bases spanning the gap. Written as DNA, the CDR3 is TGTGCCAGCAGTTACGGACGGGGGCTAAGCACAGATACGCAGTATTTT. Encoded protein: CASSYGRGLSTDTQYF.

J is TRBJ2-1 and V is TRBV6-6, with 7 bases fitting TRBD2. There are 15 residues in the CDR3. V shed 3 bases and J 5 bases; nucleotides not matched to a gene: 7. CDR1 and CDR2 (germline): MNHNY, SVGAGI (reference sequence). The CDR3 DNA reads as TGTGCCAGCAGTTATCAGGGAGGGAAGGACAATGAGCAGTTCTTC. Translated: CASSYQGGKDNEQFF.

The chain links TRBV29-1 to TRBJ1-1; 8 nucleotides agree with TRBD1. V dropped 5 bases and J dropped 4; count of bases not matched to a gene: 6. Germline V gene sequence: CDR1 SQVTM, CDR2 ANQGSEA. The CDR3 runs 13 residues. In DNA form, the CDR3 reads TGCAGCGTTAAGGACAGGGAAGGCACTGAAGCTTTCTTT. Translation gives CSVKDREGTEAFF.

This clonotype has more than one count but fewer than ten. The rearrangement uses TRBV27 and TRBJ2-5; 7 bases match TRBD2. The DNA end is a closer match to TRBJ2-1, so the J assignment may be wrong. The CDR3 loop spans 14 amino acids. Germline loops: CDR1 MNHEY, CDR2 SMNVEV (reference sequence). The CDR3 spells CASSFSGFNNEQFF. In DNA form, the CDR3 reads TGTGCCAGCTCATTTAGCGGGTTTAACAATGAGCAGTTCTTC.

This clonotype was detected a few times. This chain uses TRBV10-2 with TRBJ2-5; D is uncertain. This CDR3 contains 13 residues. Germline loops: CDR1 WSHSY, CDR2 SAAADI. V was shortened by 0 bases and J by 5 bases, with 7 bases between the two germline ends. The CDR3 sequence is CASSESPGETQYF. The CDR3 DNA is TGCGCCAGCAGTGAGTCGCCCGGGGAGACCCAGTACTTC.

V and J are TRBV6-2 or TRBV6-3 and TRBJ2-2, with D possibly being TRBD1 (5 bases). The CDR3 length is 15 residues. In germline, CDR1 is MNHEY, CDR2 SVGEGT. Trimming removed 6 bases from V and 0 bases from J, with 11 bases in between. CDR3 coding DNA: TGTGCCAGCAGGCAGACAGCTACGAACACCGGGGAGCTGTTTTTT. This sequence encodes CASRQTATNTGELFF.

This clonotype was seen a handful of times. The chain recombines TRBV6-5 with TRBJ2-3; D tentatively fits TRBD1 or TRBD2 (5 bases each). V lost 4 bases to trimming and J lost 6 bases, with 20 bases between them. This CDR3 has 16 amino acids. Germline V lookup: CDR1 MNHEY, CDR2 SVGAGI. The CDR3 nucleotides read TGTGCCAGCAGTTCTGATCGGGACCGCACAGTGGATACGCAGTATTTT. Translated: CASSSDRDRTVDTQYF.

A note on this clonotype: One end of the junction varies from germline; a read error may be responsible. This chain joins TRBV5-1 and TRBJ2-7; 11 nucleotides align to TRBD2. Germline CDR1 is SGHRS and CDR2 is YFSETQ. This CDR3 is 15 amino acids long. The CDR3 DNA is TGCGTCAGCAGCGAAACTAGCGGGGGTTACTACGAGCAGTACTTC. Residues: CVSSETSGGYYEQYF.

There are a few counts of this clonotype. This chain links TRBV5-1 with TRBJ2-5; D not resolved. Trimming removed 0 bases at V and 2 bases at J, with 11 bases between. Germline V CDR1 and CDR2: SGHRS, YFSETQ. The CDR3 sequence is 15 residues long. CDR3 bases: TGCGCCAGCAGCTTGGAGTCCGGGTCTCAAGAGACCCAGTACTTC. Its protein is CASSLESGSQETQYF.

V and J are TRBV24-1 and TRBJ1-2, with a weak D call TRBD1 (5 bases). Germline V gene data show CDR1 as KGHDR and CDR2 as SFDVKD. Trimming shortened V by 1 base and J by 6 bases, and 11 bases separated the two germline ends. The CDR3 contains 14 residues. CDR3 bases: TGTGCCACCAGTGATTTCCCACAGGCCCATGGCTACACCTTC. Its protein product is CATSDFPQAHGYTF.

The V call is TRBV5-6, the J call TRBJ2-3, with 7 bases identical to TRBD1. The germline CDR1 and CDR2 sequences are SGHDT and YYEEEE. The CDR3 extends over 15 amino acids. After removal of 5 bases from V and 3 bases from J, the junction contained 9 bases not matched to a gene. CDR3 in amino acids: CASSPDRVVTDTQYF. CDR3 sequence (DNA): TGTGCCAGCAGTCCTGACAGGGTAGTTACAGATACGCAGTATTTT.

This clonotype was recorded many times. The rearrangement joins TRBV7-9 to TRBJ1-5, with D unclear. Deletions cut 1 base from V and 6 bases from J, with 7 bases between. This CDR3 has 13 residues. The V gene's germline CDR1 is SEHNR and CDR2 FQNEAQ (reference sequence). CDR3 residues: CASSLVVGQPQHF. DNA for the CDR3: TGTGCCAGCAGCTTAGTAGTGGGTCAGCCCCAGCATTTT. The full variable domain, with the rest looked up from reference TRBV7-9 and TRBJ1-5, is DTGVSQNPRHKITKRGQNVTFRCDPISEHNRLYWYRQTLGQGPEFLTYFQNEAQLEKSRLLSDRFSAERPKGSFSTLEIQRTEQGDSAMYLCASSLVVGQPQHFGDGTRLSIL.